Presented here are 12 T cell receptor beta chains from one specimen sequenced in a study of blood T cell repertoires in COVID-19. The data were produced by immunoSEQ multiplex PCR, yet TCRdb's version contains in-frame clones alone and is incomplete. Of fewer than 40,000 clones in the sample, nearly 90% are singletons; the top ten hold about 1.4%. The specimen sequenced was peripheral blood. These receptors were obtained from a man aged 55-75 years with active COVID-19.

The J gene is TRBJ1-5, the V gene TRBV28, with D tentatively TRBD1 (5 bases). From germline, CDR1 is MDHEN and CDR2 SYDVKM. With 3 bases removed from V and 4 bases from J, the gap between germline ends came to 19 bases. This CDR3 has 17 amino acids. CDR3 in amino acids: CASSLMEWRGRNQPQHF. CDR3 sequence (DNA): TGTGCCAGCAGTTTGATGGAGTGGAGGGGCCGGAATCAGCCCCAGCATTTT. The complete variable domain, with remaining parts taken from reference TRBV28 and TRBJ1-5, reads DVKVTQSSRYLVKRTGEKVFLECVQDMDHENMFWYRQDPGLGLRLIYFSYDVKMKEKGDIPEGYSVSREKKERFSLILESASTNQTSMYLCASSLMEWRGRNQPQHFGDGTRLSIL.

The chain has TRBV5-1 and TRBJ2-3; no reliable D call. The CDR3 covers 16 residues. Between the trimmed V and J ends, which lost 0 bases and 0 bases, there was a span of 11 bases. Germline loops: CDR1 SGHRS, CDR2 YFSETQ. The CDR3 region is CASSLGRSTSTDTQYF. The CDR3 DNA is TGCGCCAGCAGCTTGGGCAGATCAACGAGCACAGATACGCAGTATTTT.

The chain has TRBV19 and TRBJ2-7, with TRBD2 matching over 8 bases. The CDR3 is 15 residues long. Germline V gene data show CDR1 as LNHDA and CDR2 as SQIVND (reference sequence). V shed 3 bases, J shed 0 bases, and the junction held 4 bases outside the gene matches. CDR3 protein: CASSIGGTSSYEQYF. CDR3 sequence (DNA): TGTGCCAGTAGTATTGGCGGGACTAGCTCCTACGAGCAGTACTTC.

The chain links TRBV6-6 to TRBJ2-5; D unresolved. The CDR3 covers 11 residues. V was clipped by 5 bases and J by 2 bases, with 3 bases between them. Germline-derived CDR1 and CDR2 are MNHNY and SVGAGI (reference sequence). For the CDR3, the DNA is TGTGCCAGCAGTCCGCAAGAGACCCAGTACTTC. Protein sequence: CASSPQETQYF.

This chain uses TRBV27 with TRBJ2-7; D remains ambiguous. CDR3 length: 12 amino acids. Per germline, CDR1 MNHEY and CDR2 SMNVEV (reference sequence). Trimming removed 6 bases at V and 3 bases at J, with 9 bases between. This CDR3 reads CASSSRYYEQYF. DNA for the CDR3: TGTGCCAGCAGCTCCCGGTACTACGAGCAGTACTTC.

The V and J genes are TRBV7-2 and TRBJ2-7, with 11 positions matching TRBD2. This CDR3 has 15 amino acids. The junction had 7 bases not matched to a gene; V was cut back by 5 bases and J by 4 bases. Germline V gene sequence: CDR1 SGHTA, CDR2 FQGNSA. In nucleotides, the CDR3 is TGTGCCAGCAGCCCCCCTAGCGGGGGGAGGTACGAGCAGTACTTC. This gives the protein CASSPPSGGRYEQYF.

The CDR3 DNA reads TGTGCCAGCAGCTTAGCGCGCAGGGGAACTGAAGCTTTCTTT. Protein sequence: CASSLARRGTEAFF. The chain employs TRBV7-2 and TRBJ1-1; D is perhaps TRBD1 (6 bases). V was pared by 0 bases and J by 5 bases, with 10 bases between. Germline assignment: CDR1 SGHTA and CDR2 FQGNSA. The CDR3 is made up of 14 amino acids. The variable domain in full, with the rest retrieved from reference TRBV7-2 and TRBJ1-1, is GAGVSQSPSNKVTEKGKDVELRCDPISGHTALYWYRQSLGQGLEFLIYFQGNSAPDKSGLPSDRFSAERTGGSVSTLTIQRTQQEDSAVYLCASSLARRGTEAFFGQGTRLTVV.

The rearrangement uses TRBV9 and TRBJ1-3, with 7 bases fitting TRBD1. V lost 1 base, J lost 2 bases, and 3 bases stayed unmatched. Germline loops: CDR1 SGDLS, CDR2 YYNGEE. There are 15 residues in the CDR3. The CDR3 coding sequence is TGTGCCAGCAGCGTATTTGGGACAGCTGGAAACACCATATATTTT. This translates into CASSVFGTAGNTIYF. Variable domain in full (rest from reference TRBV9 and TRBJ1-3): DSGVTQTPKHLITATGQRVTLRCSPRSGDLSVYWYQQSLDQGLQFLIQYYNGEERAKGNILERFSAQQFPDLHSELNLSSLELGDSALYFCASSVFGTAGNTIYFGEGSWLTVV.

This clone appeared once. A junction end diverges from the germline sequence, so it may reflect a read error. The V call is TRBV7-7, the J call TRBJ2-3; 12 positions agree with TRBD2. Germline V CDR1 and CDR2: SSHAT, FNYEAQ (reference sequence). The CDR3 is 16 amino acids. The chain's CDR3 is CASSTGLAGRTDTQYF. The DNA of the CDR3 is TGTGCTAGCAGCACCGGACTAGCGGGGCGCACAGATACGCAGTATTTT.

V is TRBV24-1 and J is TRBJ2-2; TRBD1 is a possible D gene (5 bases). Germline V gives CDR1 KGHDR, CDR2 SFDVKD. Trimming pared 3 bases from V and 3 bases from J, leaving 13 bases between. This CDR3 has 16 residues. The CDR3: CATSDPGRVDTGELFF. The CDR3 bases are TGTGCCACCAGTGATCCCGGCAGGGTGGACACCGGGGAGCTGTTTTTT.

The CDR3 DNA reads as TGTGCCAGCAGCCCGGGTGGGAGGTTAACCGGGGAGCTGTTTTTT. Residues: CASSPGGRLTGELFF. The J gene is TRBJ2-2, the V gene TRBV7-2, with D perhaps TRBD2 (6 bases). The CDR3 length is 15 residues. Germline-derived CDR1 and CDR2 are SGHTA and FQGNSA. V was shortened by 5 bases and J by 5 bases, with 15 bases between the two germline ends.

The J gene is TRBJ2-7, the V gene TRBV30; weak D call: TRBD1 (6 bases). The CDR3 is 12 amino acids. V was shortened by 2 bases and J by 2 bases, with 7 bases between the two germline ends. The V gene's germline CDR1 is GTSNPN and CDR2 SVGIG (reference sequence). In DNA, the CDR3 is TGTGCCTGGAGTTCAGGGGCCTACGAGCAGTACTTC. Translating gives CAWSSGAYEQYF.